This T cell receptor beta chain emerged from a study of T cell responses to AZD1222 COVID-19 vaccine. Study-level findings and limits: Seropositive AZD1222 recipients at baseline numbered only six or seven.

Germline V gives CDR1 SNHLY, CDR2 FYNNEI. Trimming removed 4 bases from V and 0 bases from J, with 12 bases in between. The CDR3 extends over 16 amino acids. The repertoire was sequenced with immunoSEQ multiplex PCR; TCRdb's copy has only in-frame clones and lacks some. The sample records 85,000 to 130,000 clones, about 89% being singletons. On this clone: Its antigen is as yet unknown.

The source material was peripheral blood, sampled on day 0 of AZD1222 vaccination. This TCR was sampled from an adult in good health. This chain uses TRBV2 with TRBJ1-4; D gene ambiguous. The CDR3, as DNA: TGTGCCAGCAGTGGCCTTGGCACCGCAACTAATGAAAAACTGTTTTTT. Residues: CASSGLGTATNEKLFF. The full variable domain, with the rest looked up from reference TRBV2 and TRBJ1-4, is EPEVTQTPSHQVTQMGQEVILRCVPISNHLYFYWYRQILGQKVEFLVSFYNNEISEKSEIFDDQFSVERPDGSNFTLKIRSTKLEDSAMYFCASSGLGTATNEKLFFGSGTQLSVL.